This T cell receptor beta chain was identified in a study of blood T cell repertoires in COVID-19. Study summary: Both acute and convalescent COVID-19 samples were obtained from the United States, Italy and Spain. T cells, B-cell-depleted T cells, or PBMCs supplied cDNA or gDNA.

In the original processing: The assay estimated nucleated cells by amplifying reference gene primers. Here immunoSEQ multiplex PCR was the method, and the copy in TCRdb shows in-frame clones only, minus some. The DNA gave D and trimming, while V, J and clone size come from that table. The sample carries around 300,000 clones, roughly 85% recorded once. Germline assignment: CDR1 LNHDA and CDR2 SQIVND (reference sequence). The CDR3 has 14 residues. V gave up 5 bases and J gave up 0 bases, with 10 bases separating them. Sequenced material: peripheral blood. The TCR comes from a woman between 65 and 79 years old with acute or convalescent COVID-19. This rearrangement joins TRBV19 to TRBJ1-1, with D unclear. The CDR3 region is CASSVNRVNTEAFF. Written as DNA, the CDR3 is TGTGCCAGTAGTGTTAACAGAGTGAACACTGAAGCTTTCTTT.